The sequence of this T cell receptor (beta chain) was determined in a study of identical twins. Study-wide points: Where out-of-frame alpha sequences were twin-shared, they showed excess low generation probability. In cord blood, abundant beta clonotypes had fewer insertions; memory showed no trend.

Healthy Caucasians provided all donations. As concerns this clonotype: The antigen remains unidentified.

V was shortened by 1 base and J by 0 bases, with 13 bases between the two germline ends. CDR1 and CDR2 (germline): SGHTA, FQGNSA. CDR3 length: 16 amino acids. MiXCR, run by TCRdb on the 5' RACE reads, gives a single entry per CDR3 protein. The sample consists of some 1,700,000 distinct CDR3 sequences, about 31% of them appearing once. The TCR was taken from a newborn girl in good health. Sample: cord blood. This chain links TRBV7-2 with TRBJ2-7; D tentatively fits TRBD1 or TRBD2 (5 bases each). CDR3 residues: CASSLGGGSLSYEQYF. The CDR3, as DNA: TGTGCCAGCAGCTTAGGGGGCGGGTCGCTCTCCTACGAGCAGTACTTC.